Each of the 27 T cell receptor beta chains below was sequenced from the same sample in a study of PD-1 blockade in classical Hodgkin lymphoma. Time point meaning: cycle 4 day 1 (C4D1), after more than 5 weeks of nivolumab. Each patient's relapse followed autologous stem cell transplantation, and brentuximab vedotin exposure varied. Sequencing was performed with immunoSEQ multiplex PCR; in TCRdb, only in-frame clones are kept and a portion is missing. Of 15,000 to 25,000 clones in the sample, more than 75% were seen once. The sample in question was peripheral blood mononuclear cells (PBMCs), obtained before the fourth cycle of nivolumab. The receptors were gathered from a human donor with classical Hodgkin lymphoma.

The gene calls are TRBV5-6 and TRBJ1-5, with a weak D call TRBD1 (5 bases). Germline V CDR1 and CDR2: SGHDT, YYEEEE. The CDR3 length is 13 residues. V lost 0 bases and J lost 9, with 10 bases in between. In DNA, the CDR3 is TGTGCCAGCAGCTTGGGGGGCGCGGGGCCCCAGCATTTT. Protein: CASSLGGAGPQHF.

The CDR3 loop reads CASSYLGPPLGYEQYF. In DNA, the CDR3 is TGTGCCAGCAGTTACTTAGGACCCCCGTTGGGGTACGAGCAGTACTTC. This chain uses TRBV6-5 with TRBJ2-7; D is uncertain. This CDR3 contains 16 residues. Trimming took 1 base from V and 4 from J, leaving 17 bases between them. Germline CDR1 reads MNHEY; CDR2 reads SVGAGI.

The rearrangement joins TRBV28 to TRBJ1-1; D call uncertain. The germline V gene encodes CDR1 MDHEN and CDR2 SYDVKM. Trimming cost V 2 bases and J 11 bases, with 12 bases left between them. This CDR3 contains 12 residues. CDR3 nucleotide sequence: TGTGCCAGCAGTTTAACGCTCGTAGACGCTTTCTTT. It encodes CASSLTLVDAFF. The variable domain in full, completed from reference TRBV28 and TRBJ1-1, reads DVKVTQSSRYLVKRTGEKVFLECVQDMDHENMFWYRQDPGLGLRLIYFSYDVKMKEKGDIPEGYSVSREKKERFSLILESASTNQTSMYLCASSLTLVDAFFGQGTRLTVV.

The chain recombines TRBV5-1 with TRBJ2-2; D is unresolved. CDR1 SGHRS and CDR2 YFSETQ come from the germline V gene. V was trimmed by 6 bases and J by 4 bases, leaving 10 bases between them. CDR3 size: 13 residues. The CDR3 nucleotides are TGCGCCAGCAAGAAACTGTCCACCGGGGAGCTGTTTTTT. It codes for CASKKLSTGELFF.

The chain employs TRBV10-3 and TRBJ1-5, with 10 bases matching TRBD1. Looked up from germline, CDR1 is ENHRY and CDR2 is SYGVKD. CDR3 length equals 15 residues. V shed 6 bases, J shed 6 bases, and the junction held 8 bases outside the gene matches. The CDR3 here is CAISDRTGGGQPQHF. The CDR3, as DNA: TGTGCCATCAGCGACCGGACAGGGGGTGGTCAGCCCCAGCATTTT.

CDR3 sequence: CSVTQGAPGTEAFF. The CDR3, as DNA: TGCAGCGTTACCCAGGGGGCTCCGGGGACTGAAGCTTTCTTT. V gene TRBV29-1 combines with J gene TRBJ1-1, with 8 bases fitting TRBD1. CDR1 SQVTM and CDR2 ANQGSEA come from the germline V gene. This CDR3 has 14 amino acids. J gave up 5 bases and V 5 bases, and 10 bases lay outside the gene matches.

The chain employs TRBV7-2 and TRBJ2-1, with 8 bases fitting TRBD1. The J segment lost 8 bases and the V segment lost 2 bases, leaving 8 bases of the junction unmatched. The length of the CDR3 is 15 residues. In germline, CDR1 is SGHTA, CDR2 FQGNSA. The CDR3 loop is CASSLTTGGWDEQFF. The CDR3 DNA reads TGTGCCAGCAGCTTAACAACAGGGGGTTGGGATGAGCAGTTCTTC.

About this clone: The germline gene is not matched at one end of the junction; a read error may be the cause. This sequence joins TRBV7-7 and TRBJ2-2, with D possibly matching TRBD2 (5 bases). This CDR3 is 15 amino acids long. Per germline, CDR1 SSHAT and CDR2 FNYEAQ (reference sequence). Here the CDR3 DNA reads TGTGCTAGCAGCTTATTAGACTACCCGGGCGGGGAGCTGTTTTTT. Translated, it gives CASSLLDYPGGELFF. Full variable domain (outside the CDR3, taken from reference TRBV7-7 and TRBJ2-2): GAGVSQSPRYKVTKRGQDVTLRCDPISSHATLYWYQQALGQGPEFLTYFNYEAQPDKSGLPSDRFSAERPEGSISTLTIQRTEQRDSAMYRCASSLLDYPGGELFFGEGSRLTVL.

The rearrangement joins TRBV7-2 to TRBJ2-7, with TRBD1 matching 8 bases. Per the germline V gene, CDR1 is SGHTA and CDR2 is FQGNSA. After removal of 5 bases from V and 4 bases from J, the junction contained 7 bases not matched to a gene. The CDR3 length is 14 residues. The CDR3 sequence is CASSLSGGMYEQYF. The CDR3, as DNA: TGTGCCAGCAGCCTCTCAGGGGGCATGTACGAGCAGTACTTC.

The gene calls are TRBV27 and TRBJ2-1, with TRBD2 matching 9 bases. The CDR3 has 16 amino acids. Trimming took 2 bases from V and 9 from J; bases not matched to a gene: 11. Germline CDR1 is MNHEY and CDR2 is SMNVEV (reference sequence). CDR3: CASSLVGLAGMREQFF. The CDR3 nucleotides are TGTGCCAGCAGTTTAGTAGGGCTAGCGGGAATGCGTGAGCAGTTCTTC.

The V and J genes are TRBV5-4 and TRBJ2-3; 8 nucleotides align to TRBD2. Trimming cost V 3 bases and J 2 bases; bases outside gene matches: 2. This CDR3 is 14 amino acids long. Germline CDR1 reads SGHNT; CDR2 reads YYREEE (reference sequence). CDR3 in amino acids: CASSSREVTDTQYF. The CDR3, as DNA: TGTGCCAGCAGCTCGCGGGAGGTCACAGATACGCAGTATTTT.

In its sample, this clone was seen a few times. Different DNA sequences within this sample yield the same CDR3. The rearrangement links TRBV6-5 to TRBJ1-6; 7 bases are shared with TRBD1. The CDR3 contains 14 residues. Germline V gene lookup returns CDR1 MNHEY and CDR2 SVGAGI. J was trimmed by 7 bases and V by 2 bases; bases with no gene match: 2. Written as DNA, the CDR3 is TGTGCCAGCAGTTACCGGGACAGCAATTCACCCCTCCACTTT. Protein: CASSYRDSNSPLHF.

V is TRBV7-2 and J is TRBJ1-2; 7 positions agree with TRBD1. In germline, CDR1 is SGHTA, CDR2 FQGNSA. J lost 3 bases, V lost 5 bases, and 6 bases had no gene match. The CDR3 spans 14 residues. In nucleotides, the CDR3 is TGTGCCAGCAGCCTCCGACAGGGTGACTATGGCTACACCTTC. Encoded protein: CASSLRQGDYGYTF.

The chain uses TRBV28 and TRBJ1-2; the D is unclear. Germline CDR1 MDHEN, CDR2 SYDVKM. The V and J ends lost 4 bases and 4 bases respectively, with 10 bases between them. CDR3 length: 13 residues. CDR3 in DNA: TGTGCCAGCAGTTCCGCGGCAGTCTATGGCTACACCTTC. Protein product: CASSSAAVYGYTF.

The rearrangement joins TRBV6-5 to TRBJ1-2; D unresolved. V lost 0 bases and J 1 base, leaving 12 bases between the germline ends. The CDR3 contains 16 residues. Germline V gene lookup returns CDR1 MNHEY and CDR2 SVGAGI. In nucleotides, the CDR3 is TGTGCCAGCAGTTACTCGAGCGCCAGGAGTAACTATGGCTACACCTTC. Protein sequence: CASSYSSARSNYGYTF.

J is TRBJ2-7 and V is TRBV28; D might be TRBD1 (6 bases). Trimming left V 6 bases short and J 0 bases short, with 12 bases between. Germline-derived CDR1 and CDR2 are MDHEN and SYDVKM. This CDR3 comprises 14 residues. The CDR3 sequence is CASRGALSSYEQYV. The CDR3 DNA reads TGTGCCAGCAGGGGGGCCTTGAGCTCCTACGAGCAGTACGTC.

This clone was observed a few times. The chain links TRBV10-3 to TRBJ2-2; D is unresolved. V was shortened by 3 bases and J by 6 bases, with 11 bases between the two germline ends. CDR1 and CDR2 from the germline V gene are ENHRY and SYGVKD. The CDR3 extends over 14 amino acids. CDR3: CAISDGFRPGELFF. The CDR3, as DNA: TGTGCCATCAGTGATGGGTTCCGGCCCGGGGAGCTGTTTTTT.

This clone has only a few counts. The chain combines TRBV7-2 with TRBJ2-7; D not resolved. V was pared by 1 base and J by 9 bases, with 19 bases between. This CDR3 has 15 residues. The germline CDR1 and CDR2 sequences are SGHTA and FQGNSA. CDR3 in amino acids: CASSLVGQPRPGQYF. In DNA form, the CDR3 reads TGTGCCAGCAGCTTAGTAGGGCAGCCCCGGCCGGGGCAGTACTTC.

Turning to this clone: At one end the junction does not follow the germline gene, possibly because of a read error. The rearrangement joins TRBV5-4 to TRBJ2-1; the D gene is possibly TRBD2 (6 bases). CDR3 length: 16 amino acids. CDR1 and CDR2 (germline): SGHNT, YYREEE (reference sequence). Here the CDR3 DNA reads TGCGCCAGCAGCCAAGATGGGGGGAGCTCCTACAATGAGCAGTTCTTC. Its translation is CASSQDGGSSYNEQFF. Drawing the rest from reference TRBV5-4 and TRBJ2-1, the complete variable domain is ETGVTQSPTHLIKTRGQQVTLRCSSQSGHNTVSWYQQALGQGPQFIFQYYREEENGRGNFPPRFSGLQFPNYSSELNVNALELDDSALYLCASSQDGGSSYNEQFFGPGTRLTVL.

The chain employs TRBV6-1 and TRBJ2-7; 9 nucleotides match TRBD1. Per germline, CDR1 MNHNS and CDR2 SASEGT. J lost 4 bases, V lost 7 bases, and 8 bases had no gene match. The CDR3 totals 14 residues. CDR3 sequence: CASKIATGGYEQYF. For the CDR3, the DNA is TGTGCCAGCAAGATTGCGACAGGGGGGTACGAGCAGTACTTC.

The V gene is TRBV6-5, the J gene TRBJ2-2, with a tentative D call TRBD2 (6 bases). Germline lookup yields CDR1 MNHEY and CDR2 SVGAGI. This CDR3 has 13 residues. V was cut by 5 bases and J by 6 bases, with 10 bases left in between. CDR3 bases: TGTGCCAGCAGTCCCCCGGGGGCCGGGGAGCTGTTTTTT. This codes for CASSPPGAGELFF.

The V and J genes are TRBV28 and TRBJ1-6, with 8 bases identical to TRBD1. Germline V gene lookup returns CDR1 MDHEN and CDR2 SYDVKM. The CDR3 is 14 amino acids. J was trimmed by 9 bases and V by 5 bases; bases with no gene match: 6. The CDR3 coding sequence is TGTGCCAGCAGTCTCCTGGACAGGGCTTCACCCCTCCACTTT. This sequence encodes CASSLLDRASPLHF.

This chain uses TRBV18 with TRBJ1-6; 9 bases align to TRBD1. Germline trimming cut 4 bases from V and 6 bases from J; bases unmatched to any gene: 4. The CDR3 sequence is 15 residues long. The germline CDR1 and CDR2 sequences are KGHSH and LQKENI. The CDR3 DNA follows: TGTGCCAGCTCACGACAGGGGGGTAGTAATTCACCCCTCCACTTT. This translates into CASSRQGGSNSPLHF.

Only one count was recorded for this clone. The chain employs TRBV19 and TRBJ2-1; 8 positions agree with TRBD2. The CDR3 contains 15 residues. Germline assignment: CDR1 LNHDA and CDR2 SQIVND (reference sequence). Trimming took 1 base from V and 5 from J; bases not matched to a gene: 4. CDR3 DNA: TGTGCCAGTAGTATAGGGGGTAGCGGGGACAATGAGCAGTTCTTC. Protein: CASSIGGSGDNEQFF.

This chain uses TRBV7-9 with TRBJ2-1, with D hard to call. The CDR3 sequence is 17 residues long. Per the germline V gene, CDR1 is SEHNR and CDR2 is FQNEAQ (reference sequence). Trimming took 0 bases from V and 5 from J, leaving 17 bases between them. The CDR3 DNA reads as TGTGCCAGCAGCTTAGCAAGGGCAGCCCATATTAACAATGAGCAGTTCTTC. It yields the protein CASSLARAAHINNEQFF. The whole variable domain, remainder taken from reference TRBV7-9 and TRBJ2-1, is DTGVSQNPRHKITKRGQNVTFRCDPISEHNRLYWYRQTLGQGPEFLTYFQNEAQLEKSRLLSDRFSAERPKGSFSTLEIQRTEQGDSAMYLCASSLARAAHINNEQFFGPGTRLTVL.

The gene calls are TRBV7-9 and TRBJ2-5, with 14 positions matching TRBD2. This CDR3 region has 16 residues. Germline V gives CDR1 SEHNR, CDR2 FQNEAQ (reference sequence). The ends lost 5 bases at V and 4 bases at J; junction bases unmatched: 6. In DNA, the CDR3 is TGTGCCAGCAGCCAAGGACTAGCGGGAGGTGGAGAGACCCAGTACTTC. Translating gives CASSQGLAGGGETQYF.

The J gene is TRBJ2-1, the V gene TRBV6-6; 7 bases map to TRBD1. The germline V gene has CDR1 MNHNY and CDR2 SVGAGI (reference sequence). This CDR3 has 15 amino acids. V lost 0 bases, J lost 7 bases, and 6 bases stayed unmatched. The CDR3: CASSYSPAGGNEQFF. The CDR3, as DNA: TGTGCCAGCAGTTACTCCCCGGCAGGGGGTAATGAGCAGTTCTTC.